The 25 T cell receptor beta chains reported below all come from one sample, sequenced in a study of blood T cell repertoires in COVID-19. Profiled with immunoSEQ multiplex PCR; TCRdb holds only in-frame clones, not every one. This sample yields about 150,000 clones, of which around 80% are seen a single time; around 15% belongs to the top ten. Sequenced input: peripheral blood. These receptors were taken from a human donor with acute or convalescent COVID-19. The donor label of this sample is uncertain.

The rearrangement uses TRBV7-3 and TRBJ2-2; TRBD2 aligns across 13 bases. The CDR3 extends over 16 amino acids. Germline values: CDR1 SGHTA, CDR2 FQGTGA. Unmatched junction bases numbered 4, after V lost 5 bases and J lost 4 bases. This CDR3 is CASSTGLAGPTGELFF. The CDR3 nucleotides are TGTGCCAGCAGCACGGGACTAGCGGGGCCCACCGGGGAGCTGTTTTTT.

This clone showed up just a few times. The genes are TRBV14 and TRBJ1-1, with TRBD1 as a possible D gene (5 bases). This CDR3 is built from 16 residues. The V and J ends lost 1 base and 4 bases respectively, with 16 bases between them. Germline V lookup: CDR1 SGHDN, CDR2 FVKESK. This chain's CDR3 is CASSQASPGGGTEAFF. As DNA, the CDR3 is TGTGCCAGCAGCCAAGCGAGCCCGGGGGGAGGCACTGAAGCTTTCTTT.

The genes are TRBV7-9 and TRBJ1-6; D remains unclear. V dropped 5 bases and J dropped 5 bases, with 10 bases sitting between them. The CDR3 covers 14 residues. Germline CDR1 SEHNR, CDR2 FQNEAQ (reference sequence). The CDR3 sequence is CASSQGLNNSPLHF. CDR3 coding DNA: TGTGCCAGCAGCCAAGGACTGAATAATTCACCCCTCCACTTT.

CDR3 region: CASSPPGQTSMNTEAFF. The CDR3 DNA reads TGTGCCAGCTCACCACCCGGACAGACTTCTATGAACACTGAAGCTTTCTTT. The rearrangement links TRBV18 to TRBJ1-1; TRBD1 might be the D (6 bases). V lost 0 bases and J 0 bases, leaving 14 bases between the germline ends. The CDR3 runs 17 residues. Germline CDR1 KGHSH, CDR2 LQKENI.

This chain uses TRBV4-1 with TRBJ2-2; no reliable D call. The CDR3 covers 17 residues. Germline CDR1 and CDR2: MGHRA and YSYEKL. V lost 1 base and J lost 0, with 12 bases in between. The CDR3 spells CASSQGLLAPNTGELFF. In DNA form, the CDR3 reads TGCGCCAGCAGCCAAGGACTTTTGGCCCCGAACACCGGGGAGCTGTTTTTT.

The V gene is TRBV5-6, the J gene TRBJ1-2; D might be TRBD1 (6 bases). V was pared by 4 bases and J by 8 bases, with 18 bases between. The germline V gene encodes CDR1 SGHDT and CDR2 YYEEEE. This CDR3 spans 14 amino acids. Written as DNA, the CDR3 is TGTGCCAGCAGCGGCAACAGGGTGTGGAACGGCTACACCTTC. Translated, it gives CASSGNRVWNGYTF.

The chain joins TRBV2 to TRBJ1-6; TRBD1 aligns across 7 bases. There are 13 residues in the CDR3. The V gene end was trimmed by 10 bases and the J gene end by 8 bases; junction bases not matched to a gene: 8. From germline, CDR1 is SNHLY and CDR2 FYNNEI. DNA for the CDR3: TGTGCCAATACCGGGACAGCCTATTCACCCCTCCACTTT. Its translation is CANTGTAYSPLHF.

The rearrangement uses TRBV12-2 and TRBJ2-3; TRBD1 is the table's D call, not checked against the DNA. TRBV12-2 has pseudogene status. This CDR3 spans 15 amino acids. CDR3 in amino acids: CAICPGSKGTDTQYF. In nucleotides, the CDR3 is TGTGCCATCTGCCCAGGCTCCAAGGGCACAGATACGCAGTATTTT.

This clone was found once. The J gene is TRBJ2-1, the V gene TRBV5-1, with 15 bases aligning to TRBD2. The CDR3 contains 16 residues. Trimming cost V 4 bases and J 7 bases; bases outside gene matches: 6. Germline CDR1 is SGHRS and CDR2 is YFSETQ. The CDR3 sequence: CASSRTSGGARNEQFF. The CDR3 nucleotides read TGCGCCAGCAGCAGGACTAGCGGGGGGGCCCGGAATGAGCAGTTCTTC.

V usage is TRBV7-3 and J usage is TRBJ1-5, with 7 bases identical to TRBD1. Germline V gives CDR1 SGHTA, CDR2 FQGTGA. This CDR3 contains 14 residues. The junction had 4 bases not matched to a gene; V was cut back by 3 bases and J by 5 bases. The CDR3 sequence: CASSFTGQDQPQHF. In DNA, the CDR3 is TGTGCCAGCAGCTTCACCGGACAGGATCAGCCCCAGCATTTT.

The chain carries TRBV6-6 and TRBJ1-1; the match to TRBD1 covers 8 bases. J gave up 3 bases and V 5 bases, and 5 bases lay outside the gene matches. Germline V gene data show CDR1 as MNHNY and CDR2 as SVGAGI (reference sequence). The CDR3 runs 14 residues. CDR3: CASSPQGADTEAFF. CDR3 nucleotides: TGTGCCAGCAGTCCCCAGGGGGCAGACACTGAAGCTTTCTTT.

This clone was detected only once. The genes are TRBV18 and TRBJ1-1; possibly TRBD1 for D (5 bases). Between the trimmed V and J ends, which lost 6 bases and 6 bases, there was a span of 14 bases. CDR1 is KGHSH, CDR2 LQKENI, per germline. The length of the CDR3 is 13 residues. CDR3 region: CASSPGEGAEAFF. The CDR3 nucleotides are TGTGCCAGCTCGCCGGGGGAAGGAGCTGAAGCTTTCTTT.

The J gene is TRBJ2-3, the V gene TRBV5-1; 11 positions match TRBD2. V shed 1 base, J shed 4 bases, and the junction held 5 bases outside the gene matches. The CDR3 contains 16 residues. Germline-derived CDR1 and CDR2 are SGHRS and YFSETQ. The CDR3 nucleotides are TGCGCCAGCAGCTTGTTCCCTAGCGGGGGGTCAGATACGCAGTATTTT. Translating it yields CASSLFPSGGSDTQYF.

V and J are TRBV2 and TRBJ1-2; a weak D match, TRBD1 (5 bases). V gave up 7 bases and J gave up 7 bases, with 25 bases separating them. The CDR3 extends over 16 amino acids. Germline V gives CDR1 SNHLY, CDR2 FYNNEI. This CDR3 reads CASITLRGRGVGGYTF. Written as DNA, the CDR3 is TGTGCCAGCATCACATTACGGGGCCGGGGGGTTGGTGGCTACACCTTC.

The rearrangement uses TRBV7-8 and TRBJ1-2, with D possibly being TRBD1 (6 bases). Germline V gives CDR1 SGHVS, CDR2 FQNEAQ. There are 15 residues in the CDR3. Trimming took off 3 bases at V and 4 bases at J, with 15 bases between the two ends. CDR3 sequence: CASSFSGEGSYGYTF. DNA for the CDR3: TGTGCCAGCAGCTTCTCAGGGGAGGGGTCCTATGGCTACACCTTC.

The J gene is TRBJ2-2, the V gene TRBV9; a possible D gene is TRBD1 (6 bases). V dropped 1 base and J dropped 7 bases, with 11 bases sitting between them. The CDR3 covers 14 residues. The germline CDR1 and CDR2 sequences are SGDLS and YYNGEE. The CDR3 sequence: CASSVHRVDGELFF. The CDR3 nucleotides are TGTGCCAGCAGCGTACACAGGGTCGACGGGGAGCTGTTTTTT.

The table lists this clone with a count of one. V and J are TRBV2 and TRBJ1-1; possible D gene TRBD1, 6 bases. The V end lost 6 bases, the J end lost 1 base, and 9 bases lay between the germline ends. The CDR3 has 13 residues. Germline values: CDR1 SNHLY, CDR2 FYNNEI. DNA for the CDR3: TGTGCCAGCAGGGGCAGGGGGAACACTGAAGCTTTCTTT. As protein: CASRGRGNTEAFF.

The rearrangement joins TRBV14 to TRBJ2-1; 13 nucleotides match TRBD2. J was trimmed by 2 bases and V by 2 bases; bases with no gene match: 9. Germline CDR1 and CDR2: SGHDN and FVKESK. This CDR3 is built from 19 residues. The CDR3 bases are TGTGCCAGCAGCCAACCCGGGACTAGCGGGATAAAGGCCTACAATGAGCAGTTCTTC. This encodes CASSQPGTSGIKAYNEQFF.

Note on this clone: One junction end disagrees with the germline gene, perhaps due to a read error. The rearrangement joins TRBV27 to TRBJ1-1, with D perhaps matching TRBD1 (5 bases). CDR1 is MNHEY and CDR2 is SMNVEV in the germline V gene (reference sequence). The CDR3 totals 12 residues. In nucleotides, the CDR3 is TGTGCCAGCAGGGATCGAGGGACTGGAGCTTTCTTT. Translating gives CASRDRGTGAFF.

The chain couples TRBV5-1 to TRBJ2-5; no reliable D call. Per germline, CDR1 SGHRS and CDR2 YFSETQ. The length of the CDR3 is 13 residues. Trimming cost V 0 bases and J 4 bases, with 7 bases left between them. The chain's CDR3 is CASSLGAGETQYF. CDR3 bases: TGCGCCAGCAGCTTGGGGGCAGGAGAGACCCAGTACTTC.

This clone has just one count. The chain uses TRBV3-1 (or the pseudogene TRBV3-2) and TRBJ1-1; 8 positions match TRBD1. The germline CDR1 and CDR2 sequences are LGHDT and YNNKEL (reference sequence). The CDR3 contains 16 residues. V was clipped by 2 bases and J by 7 bases; unmatched bases: 12. The CDR3 here is CASSQWTGTGVGEAFF. The CDR3 DNA reads as TGTGCCAGCAGCCAATGGACAGGGACGGGGGTCGGTGAAGCTTTCTTT.

This clone was observed a few times. The chain employs TRBV6-1 and TRBJ1-5; tentative D call: TRBD1 (6 bases). In germline, CDR1 is MNHNS, CDR2 SASEGT. Trimming took off 2 bases at V and 4 bases at J, with 15 bases between the two ends. The CDR3 runs to 16 residues. This CDR3 is CASSEWGQSTNQPQHF. CDR3 bases: TGTGCCAGCAGTGAATGGGGGCAGTCCACGAATCAGCCCCAGCATTTT.

The CDR3 nucleotides read TGTGCCAGCAGTTTTACCCGAAAGAGACAGACCTACGAGCAGTACTTC. Its translation: CASSFTRKRQTYEQYF. The chain carries TRBV28 and TRBJ2-7, with D possibly TRBD1 on 5 matching bases. Between the trimmed V and J ends, which lost 3 bases and 2 bases, there was a span of 17 bases. The CDR3 spans 16 residues. CDR1 is MDHEN and CDR2 is SYDVKM in the germline V gene.

This clone has just one count. The chain recombines TRBV9 with TRBJ2-2, with 7 bases lining up with TRBD2. Germline trimming cut 2 bases from V and 0 bases from J; bases unmatched to any gene: 4. CDR1 is SGDLS, CDR2 YYNGEE, per germline. This CDR3 is 16 amino acids long. DNA for the CDR3: TGTGCCAGCAGCGTTGAGCTAGCGGCGAACACCGGGGAGCTGTTTTTT. Its protein is CASSVELAANTGELFF.

V and J are TRBV5-4 and TRBJ1-2; no firm D call. CDR1 SGHNT and CDR2 YYREEE come from the germline V gene (reference sequence). V lost 3 bases to trimming and J lost 4 bases, with 7 bases between them. CDR3 size: 12 residues. The CDR3 sequence is CASSYDTYGYTF. CDR3 sequence (DNA): TGTGCCAGCAGCTATGACACCTATGGCTACACCTTC. The full variable domain, in which reference TRBV5-4 and TRBJ1-2 provide the parts outside the CDR3, is ETGVTQSPTHLIKTRGQQVTLRCSSQSGHNTVSWYQQALGQGPQFIFQYYREEENGRGNFPPRFSGLQFPNYSSELNVNALELDDSALYLCASSYDTYGYTFGSGTRLTVV.